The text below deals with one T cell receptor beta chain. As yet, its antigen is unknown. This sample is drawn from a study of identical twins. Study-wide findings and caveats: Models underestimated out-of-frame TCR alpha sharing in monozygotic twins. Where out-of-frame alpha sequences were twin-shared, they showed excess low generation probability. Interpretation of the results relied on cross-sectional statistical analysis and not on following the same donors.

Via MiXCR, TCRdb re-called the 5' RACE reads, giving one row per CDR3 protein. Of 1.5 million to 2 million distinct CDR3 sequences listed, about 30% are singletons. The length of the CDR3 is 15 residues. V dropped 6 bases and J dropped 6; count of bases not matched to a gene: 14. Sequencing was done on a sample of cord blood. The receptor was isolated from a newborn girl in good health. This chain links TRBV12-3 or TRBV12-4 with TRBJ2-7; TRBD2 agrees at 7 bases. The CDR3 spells CASRATSVLSSEQYF. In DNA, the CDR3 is TGTGCCAGCAGGGCAACTAGCGTACTATCTAGCGAGCAGTACTTC.